This TCR beta chain originates from a study of T cells in women clearing cervical HPV infection (dated by TCRdb to about 2018). For the wider study: The cases were around 23 women with histologically confirmed HPV16-related CIN3 or worse, and 2 of those women had invasive cancers. The exploratory proof-of-principle case-control study was nested within the Guanacaste HPV Natural History Study in Costa Rica and compared TCR repertoires across cervical HPV16 outcomes. Cases and controls were matched on year of sample collection and on age within five years. Case blood was taken at the visit when the lesion was first identified, whereas control blood was taken when infection was no longer detected. Cases had a median age of around 32 years compared with 37 to 45 for controls, and baseline characteristics showed no significant differences between the groups. In the parent cohort, 9,000 to 13,000 women aged 18 or older were enrolled in Guanacaste, Costa Rica, during 1993 to 1994 and were followed for six to seven years. The controls were 25 or so women whose single incident HPV16 infection cleared within 12 months with no development of precancer or cancer. Since only a few of the women had HLA typing available, the possibility that HLA type was acting as a confounder could not be ruled out. For cases, a median interval of about 140 days, with an interquartile range of roughly 80 to 210 days, was observed between lesion detection and blood sampling. Five blinded duplicates per group were added as quality controls, giving roughly 60 samples: about 50 participants and 10 replicates.

Relative to germline, V is 2 bases shorter and J is 4 bases shorter, with 12 bases between their ends. The germline V gene specifies SGHRS as CDR1 and YFSETQ as CDR2. Inclusive of the bounding cysteine and phenylalanine, the CDR3 is 14 residues long. Part of the CDR3 DNA is given, 33 bases translated from base 1. Overall study outcomes, separate from this receptor: T-cell numbers per sample were unknown, so richness differences could reflect varying T-cell content rather than repertoire biology. Whether associations preceded infection or resulted from infection could not be shown with the cross-sectional design, and effector/memory subsets and HPV-specific T cells were not isolated. Cases were distinguished from controls with an estimated AUC of roughly 0.82 by random forest classifiers combining richness and V gene abundances. Lower TRBV6-7 relative abundance was observed in cases than in controls (around 0.1% versus 0.15%; Bonferroni P = 0.0008). Significantly higher TCR repertoire richness was observed in CIN3+ cases than in controls across sequencing depths, whereas no difference in evenness was found.

Every participant had a single incident cervical HPV16 infection, and prevalent HPV16 infections were excluded. Cervical HPV DNA was detected with MY09/MY11 PCR, and genotyping was done by dot-blot hybridization. Approximately 16 mL of heparinized blood were centrifuged, and the buffy coat was split into aliquots, frozen at -30 degrees C, and then kept at -80 degrees C. Genomic DNA was extracted from buffy coat specimens using QIAGEN kits. TCR beta CDR3 regions were amplified by multiplex PCR using the immunoSEQ assay from an average of roughly 1,100 ng genomic DNA per sample. Primer bias was corrected in the assay by using a complete synthetic TCR repertoire to establish an amplification baseline. The amplicons were sequenced on the Illumina platform. Regarding the original processing steps: Sequences were error-corrected by clustering with frequency ratios and a modified nearest-neighbor algorithm and were then analyzed in the immunoSEQ Analyzer with IMGT gene definitions. At each rarefaction depth, TCR richness and evenness were averaged across 20 rarefaction repeats, and any sample with fewer sequences than the depth was left out. Wilcoxon rank sum tests with FDR correction were used to compare V, D and J gene relative abundances between the groups. An intraclass correlation of approximately 96% for TCR richness and an average of about 80% across some 70 gene segments were obtained from the blinded duplicates. Imported from immuneACCESS, the table was reduced by TCRdb to in-frame sequences with V and J called. These copies leave out some clones; in studies compared against another copy, an unresolved V gene accounts for under half, and the cause of the remainder is not known. The V and J calls and clone size were taken over from that table, and D and trimming were inferred from the DNA. This sample's clone table shows tens of thousands of clones. In total, the top ten clones hold 1.5% to 2% of the sample.

Concerning this clone: The target of this receptor is not known. The read is 3 residues too short to cover the CDR3 end, so that end is filled in from the germline J gene.

The receptor was isolated from a woman aged 18 to 75 with a cervical HPV16 infection that either progressed to CIN3+ or cleared (not recorded which). The sample consisted of blood buffy coat. This sequence uses TRBV5-1 and TRBJ1-1; 6 matching bases give a weak D call of TRBD1. The CDR3 region reads CASSLGGISTEAFF. CDR3 DNA, as far as it was read: TGCGCCAGCAGCTTAGGGGGTATATCCACTGAA.